Included here is one T cell receptor beta chain sequence, with context. This record belongs to a study of blood T cell repertoires in COVID-19. V lost 2 bases to trimming and J lost 7 bases, with 8 bases between them. The CDR3 has 12 amino acids. Germline CDR1 reads LNHNV; CDR2 reads YYDKDF (reference sequence). TCRdb keeps only in-frame clones here, not all; method: immunoSEQ multiplex PCR. The sample lists around 200,000 clones, around 88% occurring once. The rearrangement joins TRBV15 to TRBJ1-2, with D unresolved. The sample was peripheral blood. The TCR originated in a man between 50 and 59 years old with active or convalescent COVID-19. The CDR3 DNA sequence: TGTGCCACCAGCAGAAGGGAGAGTGGCTACACCTTC. Protein product: CATSRRESGYTF.